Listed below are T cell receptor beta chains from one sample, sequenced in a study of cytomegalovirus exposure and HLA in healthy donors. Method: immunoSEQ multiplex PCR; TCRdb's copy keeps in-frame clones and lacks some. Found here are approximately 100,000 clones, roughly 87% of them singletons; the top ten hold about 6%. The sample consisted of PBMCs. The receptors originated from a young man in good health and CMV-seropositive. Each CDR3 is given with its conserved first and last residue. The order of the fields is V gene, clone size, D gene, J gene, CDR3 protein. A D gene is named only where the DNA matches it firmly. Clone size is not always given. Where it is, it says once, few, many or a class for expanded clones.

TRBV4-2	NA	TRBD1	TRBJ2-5	CASSQDLGQAQETQYF
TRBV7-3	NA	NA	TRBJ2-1	CASSNNPTSEQFF
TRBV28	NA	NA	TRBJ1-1	CASRYGGGRTEAFF
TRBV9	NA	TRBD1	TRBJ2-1	CASSVEGTGIGNEQFF
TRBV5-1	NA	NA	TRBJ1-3	CASSLGGGFGNTIYF
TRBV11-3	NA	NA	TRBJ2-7	CASSYYSVYEQYF
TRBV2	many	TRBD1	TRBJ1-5	CASSDGSGGVDQPQHF
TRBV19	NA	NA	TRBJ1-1	CASSIDRRQNTEAFF
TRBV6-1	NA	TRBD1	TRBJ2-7	CASSEMAGGAFYEQYF
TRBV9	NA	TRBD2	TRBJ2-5	CASSVASGSGGLETQYF
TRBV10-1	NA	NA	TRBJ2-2	CASSPRAGGELFF
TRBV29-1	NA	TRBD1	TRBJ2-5	CSGSSFRGRGETQYF
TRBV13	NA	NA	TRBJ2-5	CASSLGGGQETQYF
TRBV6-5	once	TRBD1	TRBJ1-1	CASSFGTEIYTEAFF
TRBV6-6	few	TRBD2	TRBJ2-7	CAVGVAGAYEQYF
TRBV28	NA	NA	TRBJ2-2	CASRSGVVGELFF
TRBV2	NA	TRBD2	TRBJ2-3	CASSEPGLAGGSGTDF
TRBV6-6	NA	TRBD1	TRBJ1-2	CASSWDRKYGYTF
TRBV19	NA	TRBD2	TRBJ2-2	CASREGLFSTGELFF
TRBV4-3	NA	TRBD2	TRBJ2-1	CASSQERLAGGPHNEQFF
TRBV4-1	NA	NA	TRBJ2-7	CASSQDPPGRDTIYEQYF
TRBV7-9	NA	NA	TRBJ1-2	CASSFGVLYGYTF
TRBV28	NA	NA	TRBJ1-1	CASSLSGIEAFF
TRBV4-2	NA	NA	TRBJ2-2	CASSQGHSGELFF
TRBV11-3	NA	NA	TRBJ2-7	CASSRDSTPLNEQYF
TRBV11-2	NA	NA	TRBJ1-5	CASSFRDNNQPQHF
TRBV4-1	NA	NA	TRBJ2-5	CASSQYDNQETQYF
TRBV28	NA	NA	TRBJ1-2	CASRSKQGPSNYGYTF
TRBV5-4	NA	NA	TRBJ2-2	CASSPVLQNTGELFF
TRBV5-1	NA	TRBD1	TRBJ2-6	CASSPRGPGANVLTF
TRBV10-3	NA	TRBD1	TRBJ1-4	CAISPGQGFMANEKLFF
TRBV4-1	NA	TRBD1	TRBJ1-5	CASSQGLIKRIRDRVDQPQHF
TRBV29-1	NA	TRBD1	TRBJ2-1	CSVIPGQGGLVSYNEQFF
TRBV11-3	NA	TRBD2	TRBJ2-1	CASSLVSGTYNEQFF
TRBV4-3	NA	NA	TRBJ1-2	CASSQEDRPDYGYTF
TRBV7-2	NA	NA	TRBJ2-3	CAGRKAGDTQYF
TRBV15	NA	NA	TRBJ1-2	CATSINQGIKGYTF
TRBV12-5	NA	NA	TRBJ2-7	CASGGLSAEQYF
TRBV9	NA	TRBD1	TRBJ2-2	CASSVGWTGDVGELFF
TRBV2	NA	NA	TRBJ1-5	CASARQVNQPQHF
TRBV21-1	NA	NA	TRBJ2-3	CASSKEGLGTDTQYF
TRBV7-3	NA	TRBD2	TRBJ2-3	CASSPNGGANTDTQYF
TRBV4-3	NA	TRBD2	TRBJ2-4	CASSQSEGFELPGGKNIQYF
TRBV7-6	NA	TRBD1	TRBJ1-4	CASSLAGRGNEKLFF
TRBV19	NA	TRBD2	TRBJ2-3	CASSSPSGGTDTQYF
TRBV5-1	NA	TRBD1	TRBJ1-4	CASSLVPGQGASTNEKLFF
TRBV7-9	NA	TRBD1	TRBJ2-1	CASSFPGGAANEQFF
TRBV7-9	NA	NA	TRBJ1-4	CASSLDQVGVDEKLFF